This entry lists 21 T cell receptor beta chains sequenced from one sample in a study of blood T cell repertoires in COVID-19. The assay was immunoSEQ multiplex PCR, and TCRdb's table has in-frame clones only and misses some. Among a few hundred thousand clones listed, roughly 89% were seen once. The sample comprised peripheral blood. The origin of the receptors is a woman aged 25 to 39 with active or convalescent COVID-19.

This sequence joins TRBV10-3 and TRBJ1-4, with a tentative D call TRBD1 (6 bases). CDR3 length: 14 amino acids. Germline V gene data show CDR1 as ENHRY and CDR2 as SYGVKD. Deletions cut 5 bases from V and 6 bases from J, with 13 bases between. CDR3 nucleotide sequence: TGTGCCATCAGTAGAGGGGGTCGGGATGAAAAACTGTTTTTT. Its translation: CAISRGGRDEKLFF.

This rearrangement joins TRBV7-2 to TRBJ2-3, with D uncertain. Germline CDR1 is SGHTA and CDR2 is FQGNSA. V lost 9 bases and J 4 bases, leaving 17 bases between the germline ends. There are 14 residues in the CDR3. The CDR3 here is CASRRGAAADTQYF. In DNA form, the CDR3 reads TGTGCCAGTCGCCGAGGAGCTGCTGCAGATACGCAGTATTTT.

The chain carries TRBV9 and TRBJ1-1; D is possibly TRBD1 (6 bases). Trimming pared 3 bases from V and 1 base from J, leaving 13 bases between. Germline CDR1 and CDR2: SGDLS and YYNGEE. This CDR3 has 15 amino acids. The CDR3 bases are TGTGCCAGCAGCGCCCGACAGGATCCGAACACTGAAGCTTTCTTT. Amino acid sequence: CASSARQDPNTEAFF.

This clone showed up just a few times. The rearrangement joins TRBV5-4 to TRBJ2-1; the D gene is possibly TRBD1 (5 bases). Between the trimmed V and J ends, which lost 2 bases and 9 bases, there was a span of 9 bases. Germline V gives CDR1 SGHNT, CDR2 YYREEE (reference sequence). The CDR3 has 12 residues. CDR3 in amino acids: CASSFRVGEQFF. The CDR3, as DNA: TGTGCCAGCAGCTTCAGGGTTGGTGAGCAGTTCTTC.

The chain couples TRBV6-2 or TRBV6-3 to TRBJ1-1; TRBD1 aligns across 11 bases. V lost 5 bases, J lost 0 bases, and 8 bases stayed unmatched. CDR3 length: 17 residues. Germline V CDR1 and CDR2: MNHEY, SVGEGT. The CDR3 region has the DNA TGTGCCAGCAGTCCAAGGACAGGGGGCCAGGTGAACACTGAAGCTTTCTTT. Its translation is CASSPRTGGQVNTEAFF.

The chain is built from TRBV19 and TRBJ1-3, with D unclear. This CDR3 is built from 15 residues. The V and J ends lost 4 bases and 0 bases respectively, with 10 bases between them. From germline, CDR1 is LNHDA and CDR2 SQIVND (reference sequence). CDR3 amino acids: CASSSMLSSGNTIYF. The CDR3 DNA is TGTGCCAGTAGTAGTATGTTGAGCTCTGGAAACACCATATATTTT.

The V call is TRBV3-1 (or the pseudogene TRBV3-2), the J call TRBJ2-7; 8 bases line up with TRBD1. CDR3 length: 12 amino acids. Germline CDR1 is LGHDT and CDR2 is YNNKEL (reference sequence). The V gene end was trimmed by 5 bases and the J gene end by 6 bases; junction bases not matched to a gene: 3. The CDR3: CASSMTGAEQYF. The CDR3 coding sequence is TGTGCCAGCAGCATGACAGGGGCCGAGCAGTACTTC.

The chain employs TRBV30 and TRBJ1-6, with 7 positions matching TRBD1. CDR1 and CDR2 from the germline V gene are GTSNPN and SVGIG (reference sequence). The CDR3 length is 14 residues. V lost 7 bases to trimming and J lost 6 bases; unmatched junction nucleotides: 9. The CDR3 here is CASKGQELNSPLHF. CDR3 in DNA: TGTGCCTCCAAAGGACAGGAGCTTAATTCACCCCTCCACTTT.

The chain carries TRBV27 and TRBJ1-5, with 7 bases matching TRBD1. The germline CDR1 and CDR2 sequences are MNHEY and SMNVEV (reference sequence). V lost 5 bases, J lost 0 bases, and 7 bases stayed unmatched. The CDR3 totals 16 residues. CDR3 in amino acids: CASSPTGAGSNQPQHF. The DNA for the CDR3 is TGTGCCAGCAGTCCTACAGGGGCGGGTAGCAATCAGCCCCAGCATTTT.

This chain links TRBV6-5 with TRBJ1-2; D may be TRBD1 (6 bases). With 8 bases removed from V and 8 bases from J, the gap between germline ends came to 24 bases. The germline V gene encodes CDR1 MNHEY and CDR2 SVGAGI. The CDR3 has 15 amino acids. The CDR3 reads CASLPTGAGARGYTF. CDR3 in DNA: TGTGCCAGCCTTCCTACTGGGGCAGGGGCACGGGGCTACACCTTC.

The gene calls are TRBV13 and TRBJ2-1, with TRBD2 matching 10 bases. Germline V gives CDR1 PRHDT, CDR2 FYEKMQ (reference sequence). V lost 5 bases and J lost 0; bases outside the gene matches: 16. This CDR3 contains 20 residues. The CDR3 sequence is CASSPPGASGGVPSYNEQFF. The CDR3 DNA reads as TGTGCCAGCAGCCCACCGGGAGCTAGCGGGGGAGTACCCTCCTACAATGAGCAGTTCTTC.

The chain combines TRBV21-1 with TRBJ2-7; the table gives TRBD1 as D, unverified against the DNA. TRBV21-1 is listed as a pseudogene. This CDR3 contains 13 residues. CDR3: CAGPPGVIYEQYF. The CDR3, as DNA: TGTGCCGGGCCGCCAGGCGTGATCTACGAGCAGTACTTC.

The chain is built from TRBV20-1 and TRBJ2-1; D is ambiguous. Germline CDR1 reads DFQATT; CDR2 reads SNEGSKA (reference sequence). V lost 3 bases and J 4 bases, leaving 13 bases between the germline ends. The CDR3 totals 14 residues. The CDR3: CSASLAVKYNEQFF. The CDR3, as DNA: TGCAGTGCTAGTTTGGCGGTAAAATACAATGAGCAGTTCTTC.

The rearrangement uses TRBV24-1 and TRBJ2-1; 7 bases are shared with TRBD2. This CDR3 contains 16 residues. Per the germline V gene, CDR1 is KGHDR and CDR2 is SFDVKD. Trimming removed 4 bases from V and 6 bases from J; junction bases left unmatched: 11. The DNA for the CDR3 is TGTGCCACCAGTGACCCTCGGGGCAGGGAGGGCAATGAGCAGTTCTTC. It specifies CATSDPRGREGNEQFF.

This chain links TRBV2 with TRBJ2-1; 8 positions agree with TRBD2. V lost 4 bases and J lost 0; bases outside the gene matches: 5. Per germline, CDR1 SNHLY and CDR2 FYNNEI. The CDR3 extends over 16 amino acids. In DNA form, the CDR3 reads TGTGCCAGCAGTGGGTACGGGGGGGCCTCCTACAATGAGCAGTTCTTC. It specifies CASSGYGGASYNEQFF.

V and J are TRBV19 and TRBJ1-5; 8 nucleotides line up with TRBD1. The CDR3 consists of 15 residues. V shed 6 bases and J 1 base; nucleotides not matched to a gene: 5. Per the germline V gene, CDR1 is LNHDA and CDR2 is SQIVND (reference sequence). In DNA form, the CDR3 reads TGTGCCAGTAGACCCCGACAGGGGAGCAATCAGCCCCAGCATTTT. It yields the protein CASRPRQGSNQPQHF.

The chain uses TRBV7-9 and TRBJ1-1; D is unclear. Germline CDR1 and CDR2: SEHNR and FQNEAQ (reference sequence). The CDR3 has 14 residues. V lost 5 bases, J lost 6 bases, and 16 bases lay in between. This chain's CDR3 is CASSIPPGRPEAFF. The CDR3 nucleotides are TGTGCCAGCAGCATCCCCCCTGGCAGGCCTGAAGCTTTCTTT.

The chain links TRBV28 to TRBJ1-5; possibly TRBD1 for D (6 bases). The V gene's germline CDR1 is MDHEN and CDR2 SYDVKM. This CDR3 is built from 15 residues. Deletions cut 10 bases from V and 0 bases from J, with 16 bases between. Here the CDR3 reads CAISDRFHSNQPQHF. The DNA of the CDR3 is TGTGCCATCTCCGACAGGTTCCATAGCAATCAGCCCCAGCATTTT.

This clone appeared a single time. This chain joins TRBV7-2 and TRBJ2-7; TRBD2 might be the D (6 bases). Germline CDR1 and CDR2: SGHTA and FQGNSA. This CDR3 has 13 amino acids. V was cut by 5 bases and J by 3 bases, with 11 bases left in between. CDR3 nucleotides: TGTGCCAGCAGCCCCGGGAGAAGCTACGAGCAGTACTTC. Protein: CASSPGRSYEQYF.

V is TRBV5-6 and J is TRBJ1-2; D call uncertain. Germline CDR1 and CDR2: SGHDT and YYEEEE. The V and J ends lost 4 bases and 4 bases respectively, with 5 bases between them. CDR3 size: 11 residues. The CDR3 nucleotides read TGTGCCAGCAGCAGCCTCTATGGCTACACCTTC. Translated, it gives CASSSLYGYTF.

This rearrangement joins TRBV18 to TRBJ2-1, with no clear D. The germline gives CDR1 KGHSH, CDR2 LQKENI. Trimming shortened V by 3 bases and J by 0 bases, and 24 bases separated the two germline ends. The CDR3 is 20 amino acids. The CDR3 loop reads CASSPRALAVAPPSYNEQFF. DNA for the CDR3: TGTGCCAGCTCACCCCGTGCTCTTGCGGTCGCACCTCCCTCCTACAATGAGCAGTTCTTC.